One and the same sample provided the 13 T cell receptor beta chains below, sequenced in a study of blood T cell repertoires in COVID-19. Method: immunoSEQ multiplex PCR; TCRdb's copy keeps in-frame clones and lacks some. The table shows 200,000 to 250,000 clones, with 75% to 90% occurring only once. The sequenced sample consisted of peripheral blood. The receptors were sampled from a man aged 55 to 70 who had recovered from COVID-19.

V and J are TRBV6-2 or TRBV6-3 and TRBJ2-7; 11 bases map to TRBD2. Germline CDR1 MNHEY, CDR2 SVGEGT. This CDR3 has 16 residues. J was trimmed by 0 bases and V by 4 bases; bases with no gene match: 5. The CDR3: CASSSLAGGPSYEQYF. The CDR3 DNA is TGTGCCAGCAGTTCCCTAGCGGGAGGCCCCTCCTACGAGCAGTACTTC.

The gene calls are TRBV5-1 and TRBJ2-3, with TRBD2 matching over 7 bases. Germline V CDR1 and CDR2: SGHRS, YFSETQ. The trim removed 2 bases at V and 0 bases at J, leaving 12 bases unmatched. The CDR3 is made up of 18 amino acids. The CDR3 DNA is TGCGCCAGCAGCTTAGCGGGGAGCGGGGTTCTTAGCACAGATACGCAGTATTTT. It encodes CASSLAGSGVLSTDTQYF.

The chain employs TRBV18 and TRBJ2-7; perhaps TRBD2 as D (5 bases). CDR3 size: 16 residues. V lost 2 bases and J lost 0, with 14 bases in between. The germline V gene has CDR1 KGHSH and CDR2 LQKENI. The CDR3: CASSPFPGSSSYEQYF. The CDR3 DNA is TGTGCCAGCTCACCATTTCCGGGGAGTAGCTCCTACGAGCAGTACTTC. Full variable domain (remainder filled in from reference TRBV18 and TRBJ2-7): NAGVMQNPRHLVRRRGQEARLRCSPMKGHSHVYWYRQLPEEGLKFMVYLQKENIIDESGMPKERFSAEFPKEGPSILRIQQVVRGDSAAYFCASSPFPGSSSYEQYFGPGTRLTVT.

V and J are TRBV27 and TRBJ2-7; TRBD2 agrees at 9 bases. This CDR3 is 19 amino acids long. Germline lookup yields CDR1 MNHEY and CDR2 SMNVEV (reference sequence). J gave up 0 bases and V 5 bases, and 17 bases lay outside the gene matches. The CDR3 protein is CASSRRISGRADSSYEQYF. The CDR3 DNA reads TGTGCCAGCAGTCGTAGGATTAGCGGGAGAGCGGACTCCTCCTACGAGCAGTACTTC.

This chain joins TRBV5-4 and TRBJ2-3; 7 bases are shared with TRBD1. The CDR3 runs 16 residues. V lost 0 bases, J lost 4 bases, and 8 bases stayed unmatched. Per germline, CDR1 SGHNT and CDR2 YYREEE (reference sequence). The CDR3 protein is CASSLVGRGTADTQYF. The DNA for the CDR3 is TGTGCCAGCAGCTTGGTAGGCAGGGGGACCGCAGATACGCAGTATTTT.

The chain couples TRBV18 to TRBJ2-1; 10 bases fit TRBD2. The germline V gene has CDR1 KGHSH and CDR2 LQKENI. V shed 4 bases and J 8 bases; nucleotides not matched to a gene: 11. This CDR3 is 16 amino acids long. CDR3 amino acids: CASSRASGSSWYEQFF. CDR3 DNA sequence: TGTGCCAGCTCACGGGCTAGCGGGAGTAGTTGGTATGAGCAGTTCTTC.

The chain joins TRBV3-1 (or the pseudogene TRBV3-2) to TRBJ2-2, with TRBD1 matching 9 bases. Trimming removed 4 bases from V and 5 bases from J; junction bases left unmatched: 5. Germline V gives CDR1 LGHDT, CDR2 YNNKEL (reference sequence). This CDR3 has 15 amino acids. The CDR3 loop is CASSRTGVATGELFF. The CDR3, as DNA: TGTGCCAGCAGCCGGACAGGGGTAGCAACCGGGGAGCTGTTTTTT.

The V gene is TRBV19, the J gene TRBJ2-1; the D is unclear. The V gene's germline CDR1 is LNHDA and CDR2 SQIVND (reference sequence). V gave up 4 bases and J gave up 8 bases, with 21 bases separating them. The CDR3 consists of 16 residues. This CDR3 is CASSRALVLVGDEQFF. As DNA, the CDR3 is TGTGCCAGTAGTAGGGCCTTAGTCTTGGTGGGCGATGAGCAGTTCTTC.

The chain employs TRBV5-4 and TRBJ2-7; 9 nucleotides match TRBD2. The germline V gene has CDR1 SGHNT and CDR2 YYREEE (reference sequence). The CDR3 sequence is 15 residues long. With V trimmed by 0 bases and J by 2 bases, 3 bases remained unmatched. CDR3 region: CASSLEGGRAYEQYF. The CDR3 DNA reads as TGTGCCAGCAGCTTGGAGGGCGGGAGGGCCTACGAGCAGTACTTC. Based on the CDR3 plus reference TRBV5-4 and TRBJ2-7, the full variable domain is ETGVTQSPTHLIKTRGQQVTLRCSSQSGHNTVSWYQQALGQGPQFIFQYYREEENGRGNFPPRFSGLQFPNYSSELNVNALELDDSALYLCASSLEGGRAYEQYFGPGTRLTVT.

In its sample, this clone was seen once. V gene TRBV3-1 (or the pseudogene TRBV3-2) combines with J gene TRBJ2-1; D remains unclear. The CDR3 runs to 12 residues. The germline gives CDR1 LGHDT, CDR2 YNNKEL (reference sequence). Deletions cut 1 base from V and 7 bases from J, with 5 bases between. The CDR3: CASSQVYNEQFF. The CDR3 region has the DNA TGTGCCAGCAGCCAAGTGTATAATGAGCAGTTCTTC.

This chain connects TRBV20-1 to TRBJ1-1, with D unresolved. The germline CDR1 and CDR2 sequences are DFQATT and SNEGSKA (reference sequence). Trimming left V 4 bases short and J 1 base short, with 4 bases between. The CDR3 length is 11 residues. CDR3 sequence: CSANRNTEAFF. The CDR3 DNA reads TGCAGTGCTAACAGGAACACTGAAGCTTTCTTT.

The chain combines TRBV3-1 (or the pseudogene TRBV3-2) with TRBJ1-2; 7 nucleotides agree with TRBD1. After removal of 5 bases from V and 4 bases from J, the junction contained 10 bases not matched to a gene. There are 15 residues in the CDR3. Per germline, CDR1 LGHDT and CDR2 YNNKEL (reference sequence). DNA of the CDR3: TGTGCCAGCAGCTTCGACAGGGATGTGTTCTATGGCTACACCTTC. This encodes CASSFDRDVFYGYTF.

The genes are TRBV7-6 and TRBJ1-5; tentative D call: TRBD1 (6 bases). V was clipped by 4 bases and J by 0 bases, with 10 bases between them. The CDR3 runs 15 residues. Germline V gives CDR1 SGHVS, CDR2 FNYEAQ. The CDR3 is CASSSDSYSNQPQHF. The DNA of the CDR3 is TGTGCCAGCAGCTCGGACAGCTATAGCAATCAGCCCCAGCATTTT.